The next 14 T cell receptor beta chains were all read from a single sample in a study of blood T cell repertoires in COVID-19. The data were produced by immunoSEQ multiplex PCR, yet TCRdb's version contains in-frame clones alone and is incomplete. Altogether fewer than 150,000 clones are present, roughly four fifths being singletons, with the ten largest covering 1.6%. The material sequenced was PBMCs or T cells enriched from blood (not recorded which). The receptor set was obtained from a woman aged 18-30 years who had been exposed to COVID-19.

The rearrangement joins TRBV29-1 to TRBJ1-1; 10 nucleotides agree with TRBD1. J gave up 6 bases and V 7 bases, and 8 bases lay outside the gene matches. The CDR3 length is 13 residues. Germline CDR1 SQVTM, CDR2 ANQGSEA. The CDR3 DNA reads as TGCAGCGCAAGACAGGGGGCCATCGCTGAAGCTTTCTTT. This gives the protein CSARQGAIAEAFF. The full variable domain, in which reference TRBV29-1 and TRBJ1-1 provide the parts outside the CDR3, is SAVISQKPSRDICQRGTSLTIQCQVDSQVTMMFWYRQQPGQSLTLIATANQGSEATYESGFVIDKFPISRPNLTFSTLTVSNMSPEDSSIYLCSARQGAIAEAFFGQGTRLTVV.

The V gene is TRBV28, the J gene TRBJ2-4, with D possibly being TRBD2 (6 bases). CDR1 is MDHEN and CDR2 is SYDVKM in the germline V gene. The CDR3 sequence is 18 residues long. Trimming removed 10 bases at V and 1 base at J, with 26 bases between. CDR3 amino acids: CATSFVSGLWGAKNIQYF. In nucleotides, the CDR3 is TGTGCCACTTCATTCGTTAGCGGCCTCTGGGGGGCCAAAAACATTCAGTACTTC.

The rearrangement joins TRBV11-2 to TRBJ2-2, with D tentatively TRBD2 (6 bases). CDR3 length equals 16 residues. CDR1 and CDR2 (germline): SGHAT, FQNNGV. V was trimmed by 5 bases and J by 4 bases, leaving 17 bases between them. The CDR3 coding sequence is TGTGCCAGCAGCACCTTGACCGGGAGTGGCACCGGGGAGCTGTTTTTT. Its translation is CASSTLTGSGTGELFF.

CDR3 nucleotide sequence: TGTGCCAGCAGGTACACGGGTTTGGCTGAAGCTTTCTTT. Protein product: CASRYTGLAEAFF. The chain recombines TRBV2 with TRBJ1-1; D uncertain. This CDR3 has 13 residues. V lost 6 bases and J 6 bases, leaving 14 bases between the germline ends. CDR1 is SNHLY and CDR2 is FYNNEI in the germline V gene.

The V and J genes are TRBV19 and TRBJ2-6; 7 bases align to TRBD1. V was clipped by 4 bases and J by 0 bases; unmatched bases: 6. This CDR3 is 17 amino acids long. Germline CDR1 LNHDA, CDR2 SQIVND (reference sequence). In DNA form, the CDR3 reads TGTGCCAGTAGTACTAGACAGGGATACTCTGGGGCCAACGTCCTGACTTTC. Translating it yields CASSTRQGYSGANVLTF.

The chain combines TRBV3-1 (or the pseudogene TRBV3-2) with TRBJ2-7, with D perhaps TRBD1 (5 bases). Germline CDR1 LGHDT, CDR2 YNNKEL (reference sequence). This CDR3 is built from 15 residues. The germline V and J ends were trimmed by 1 base and 3 bases, with 13 bases remaining between them. CDR3 region: CASSQVSAGRYEQYF. CDR3 DNA: TGTGCCAGCAGCCAAGTATCCGCAGGGCGCTACGAGCAGTACTTC.

V gene TRBV4-1 combines with J gene TRBJ2-3; TRBD2 agrees at 9 bases. The CDR3 spans 17 residues. Germline V gene lookup returns CDR1 MGHRA and CDR2 YSYEKL. The ends lost 0 bases at V and 6 bases at J; junction bases unmatched: 10. CDR3 loop: CASSQDWLAGYTDTQYF. The CDR3 DNA reads TGCGCCAGCAGCCAAGATTGGCTAGCGGGATATACGGATACGCAGTATTTT.

This clone has only one observation. This chain links TRBV7-3 with TRBJ2-7; the D gene is possibly TRBD2 (5 bases). V gave up 2 bases and J gave up 12 bases, with 14 bases separating them. This CDR3 is 12 amino acids long. Germline lookup yields CDR1 SGHTA and CDR2 FQGTGA. The CDR3 DNA sequence: TGTGCCAGCAGCTTATCTGGCGGGTTGATGTACTTC. Its protein product is CASSLSGGLMYF. The entire variable domain, with the rest obtained from reference TRBV7-3 and TRBJ2-7, is as follows: GAGVSQTPSNKVTEKGKYVELRCDPISGHTALYWYRQSLGQGPEFLIYFQGTGAADDSGLPNDRFFAVRPEGSVSTLKIQRTERGDSAVYLCASSLSGGLMYFGPGTRLTVT.

The CDR3 here is CASSSVPGQGGGYGYTF. The CDR3 bases are TGTGCCAGTAGTAGCGTCCCGGGACAGGGAGGTGGCTATGGCTACACCTTC. This sequence joins TRBV19 and TRBJ1-2; 9 bases fit TRBD1. The CDR3 extends over 17 amino acids. Germline assignment: CDR1 LNHDA and CDR2 SQIVND (reference sequence). Trimming at V came to 4 bases and at J to 4 bases, leaving 13 bases not matched to a gene.

V is TRBV12-1 and J is TRBJ2-7; TRBD2 is taken as the D call from the table, unchecked against the DNA. TRBV12-1 is a known pseudogene. This CDR3 has 15 amino acids. CDR3 amino acids: CASSFGTSGAYEQYF. CDR3 DNA sequence: TGTGCCAGCAGCTTTGGGACTAGCGGGGCCTACGAGCAGTACTTC.

This chain connects TRBV15 to TRBJ1-2, with D uncertain. Germline V CDR1 and CDR2: LNHNV, YYDKDF (reference sequence). Between the trimmed V and J ends, which lost 8 bases and 7 bases, there was a span of 20 bases. CDR3 size: 14 residues. The CDR3 loop reads CATREPKTRGGYTF. CDR3 sequence (DNA): TGTGCCACCCGCGAGCCTAAGACACGGGGTGGCTACACCTTC.

The genes are TRBV11-2 and TRBJ2-1; D possibly corresponds to TRBD2 (5 bases). Germline V gene sequence: CDR1 SGHAT, CDR2 FQNNGV. The ends were cut back, 3 bases at V and 5 bases at J, with 11 bases in the middle. The CDR3 covers 14 residues. Here the CDR3 reads CASSFRTGHNEQFF. Written as DNA, the CDR3 is TGTGCCAGCAGCTTTAGGACTGGCCACAATGAGCAGTTCTTC.

CDR3 loop: CASSLEEGRTLHF. CDR3 coding DNA: TGTGCCAGCAGTTTAGAAGAGGGGAGGACCCTCCACTTT. The chain uses TRBV12-3 or TRBV12-4 and TRBJ1-6; tentative D call: TRBD1 (5 bases). The V end lost 1 base, the J end lost 14 bases, and 12 bases lay between the germline ends. The CDR3 runs 13 residues.

This clone was seen a few times. The chain employs TRBV7-2 and TRBJ2-2; tentative D call: TRBD2 (6 bases). V was clipped by 2 bases and J by 0 bases, with 16 bases between them. The CDR3 consists of 18 residues. Germline V gene sequence: CDR1 SGHTA, CDR2 FQGNSA. CDR3 DNA sequence: TGTGCCAGCAGCTTACTCTGGGGGGTAGACTCGAACACCGGGGAGCTGTTTTTT. Translated: CASSLLWGVDSNTGELFF.